This T cell receptor beta chain was obtained from a study of OX40 agonist ivuxolimab in advanced cancers. Excluded were patients having autoimmune disease history or systemic immunosuppression. This table comes from immunoSEQ multiplex PCR, and its TCRdb copy is limited to in-frame clones, with some not included. The profile shows roughly 66,000 clones, around 86% of them singletons. Germline assignment: CDR1 MNHNS and CDR2 SASEGT. V lost 2 bases and J lost 4; bases outside the gene matches: 6. The CDR3 totals 15 residues. Note on this clone: Its antigen is not identified.

Regarding the study as a whole: On average, a greater number of expanded clones characterised CD8+ T cells relative to CD4+.

The J gene is TRBJ2-7, the V gene TRBV6-1; TRBD2 agrees at 9 bases. The receptor was isolated from an adult with an advanced solid tumor such as melanoma, head and neck, liver or kidney cancer. The material sequenced was CD4+ or CD8+ T cells sorted from blood, taken in a trial of the OX40 agonist ivuxolimab. CDR3 loop: CASSETTSGLYEQYF. The DNA of the CDR3 is TGTGCCAGCAGTGAAACAACTAGCGGGCTTTACGAGCAGTACTTC.